This T cell receptor (beta chain) was recovered during a study of blood T cell repertoires in COVID-19. At the level of the study: Whether acute or convalescent, the COVID-19 samples came from the United States, Italy and Spain. Nucleic acid was either cDNA or gDNA, and it came from T cells, B-cell-depleted T cells, or PBMCs.

Germline-derived CDR1 and CDR2 are LNHDA and SQIVND (reference sequence). Trimming cost V 5 bases and J 5 bases, with 15 bases left between them. This CDR3 has 15 residues. Original handling: Amplification of reference gene primers was used by the study to estimate nucleated cell counts. Here immunoSEQ multiplex PCR was the method, and the copy in TCRdb shows in-frame clones only, minus some. V and J calls and clone size are given by that table; D and trimming were obtained from the DNA. The sample consists of 120,000 or so clones, roughly 90% of them appearing once. The gene calls are TRBV19 and TRBJ1-4, with unresolved D. Specimen: peripheral blood. The TCR comes from a man aged 65-85 years who had recovered from COVID-19. CDR3 DNA sequence: TGTGCCAGTAGTGAAGGACGGAGGTCGAATGAAAAACTGTTTTTT. Its protein is CASSEGRRSNEKLFF.